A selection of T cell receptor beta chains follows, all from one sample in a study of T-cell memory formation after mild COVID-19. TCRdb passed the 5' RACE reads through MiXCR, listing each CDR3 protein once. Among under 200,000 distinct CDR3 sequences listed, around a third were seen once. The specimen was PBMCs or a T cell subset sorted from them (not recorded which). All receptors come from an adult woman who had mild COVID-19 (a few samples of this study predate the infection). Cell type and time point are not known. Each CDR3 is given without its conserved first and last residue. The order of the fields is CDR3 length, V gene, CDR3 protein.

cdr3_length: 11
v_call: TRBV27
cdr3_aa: ASSARTDYEQY

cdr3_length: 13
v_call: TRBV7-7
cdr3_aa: ASSLGTSGANVLT

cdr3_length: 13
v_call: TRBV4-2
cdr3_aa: ASSPDSTTYYEQY

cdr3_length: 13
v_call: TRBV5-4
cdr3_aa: ASSFGQGVNYGYT

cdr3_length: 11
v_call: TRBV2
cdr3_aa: ASTIVQGNEQF

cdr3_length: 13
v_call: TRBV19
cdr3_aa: ATRAAGEYVYEQY

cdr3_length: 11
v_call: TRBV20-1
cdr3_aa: SARVAGVYEQY

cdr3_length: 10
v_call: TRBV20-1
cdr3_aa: SERAYQETQY

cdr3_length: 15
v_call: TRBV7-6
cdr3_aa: ASSPRRTSGDHYEQY

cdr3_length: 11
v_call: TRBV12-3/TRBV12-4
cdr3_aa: ASSLHRGDEQF

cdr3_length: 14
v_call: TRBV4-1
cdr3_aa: ASSHHPSAANSPLH

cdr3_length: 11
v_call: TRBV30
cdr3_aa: AWSPRGIQIQY

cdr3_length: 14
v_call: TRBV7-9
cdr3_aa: ASSLYGRSGGTEAF

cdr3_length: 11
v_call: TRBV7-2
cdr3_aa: ASSSTMNTEAF

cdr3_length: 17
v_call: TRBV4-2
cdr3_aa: ASSEGLAVSLTYQETQY

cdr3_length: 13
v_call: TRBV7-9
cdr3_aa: ASSPPTGLPHTQY

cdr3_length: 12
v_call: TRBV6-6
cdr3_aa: ASSPILGDTEAF

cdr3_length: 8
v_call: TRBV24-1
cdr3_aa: AADPGQRY

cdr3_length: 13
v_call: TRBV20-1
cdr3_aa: SARSSGTLFDEQY

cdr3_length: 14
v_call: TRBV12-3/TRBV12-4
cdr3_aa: ASSLAPGATSDTQY

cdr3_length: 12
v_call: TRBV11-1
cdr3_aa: ASSDGFSSYEQY

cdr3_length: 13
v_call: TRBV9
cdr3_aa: ASSVGTAAGNTIY

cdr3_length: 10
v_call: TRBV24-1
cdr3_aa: ATSDNGPQQY

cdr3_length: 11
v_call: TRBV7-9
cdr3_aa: ASSLVTNNEQF

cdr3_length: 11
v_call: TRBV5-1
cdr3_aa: ASSIGTDYEQY

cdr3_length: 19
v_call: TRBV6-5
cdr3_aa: ASSYPPGVVQGLLAKNIQY

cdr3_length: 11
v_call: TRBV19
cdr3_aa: ASSVASTDTQY

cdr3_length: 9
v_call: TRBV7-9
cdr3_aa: ASGPVYEQY

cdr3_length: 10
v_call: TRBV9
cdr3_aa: ASSGLEGQAT

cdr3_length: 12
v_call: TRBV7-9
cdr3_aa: ASRDWDGTDTQY

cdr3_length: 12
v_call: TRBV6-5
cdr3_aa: ASSPTGAADTQY

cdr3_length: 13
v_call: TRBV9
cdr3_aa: ASSSPDSLQETQY

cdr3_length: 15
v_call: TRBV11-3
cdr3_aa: ASSLVLQRAFYNEQF

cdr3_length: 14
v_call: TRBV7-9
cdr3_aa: ASSLAQGVASYGYT

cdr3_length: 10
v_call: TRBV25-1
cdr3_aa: ASSEPGYEQY

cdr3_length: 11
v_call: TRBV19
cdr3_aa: ASNKDRDSPLH

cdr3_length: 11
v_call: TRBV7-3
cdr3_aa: ASSLQENTEAF

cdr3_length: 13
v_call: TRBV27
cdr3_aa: ASSQGQGWSYEQY

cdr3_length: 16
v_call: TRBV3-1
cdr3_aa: ASSPAGWGAGNTGELF

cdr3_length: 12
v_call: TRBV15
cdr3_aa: ATRMPLAKNIQY

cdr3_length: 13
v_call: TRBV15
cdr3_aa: ATSRERRVTYEQY

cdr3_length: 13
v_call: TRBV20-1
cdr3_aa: SARESGGDTDTQY

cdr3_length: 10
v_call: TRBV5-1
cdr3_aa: ASSLGAVEQY

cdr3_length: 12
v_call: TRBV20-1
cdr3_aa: SARGELSTDTQY

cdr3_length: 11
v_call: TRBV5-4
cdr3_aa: ASSLGLLTTQY

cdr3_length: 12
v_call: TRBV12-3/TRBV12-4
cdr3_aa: ASNKGLPNNEQF

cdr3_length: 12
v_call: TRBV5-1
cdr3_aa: ASSLDRGRDEQY

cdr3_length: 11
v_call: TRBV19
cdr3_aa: ASALTGGYEQY

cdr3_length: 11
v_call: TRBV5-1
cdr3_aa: ASSLSRDTEAF

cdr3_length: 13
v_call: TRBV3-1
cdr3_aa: ASSQGDRGRAGYT

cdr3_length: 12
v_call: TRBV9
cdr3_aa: ASSVTPIDQPQH

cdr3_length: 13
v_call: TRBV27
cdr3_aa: ASSTTGTGAYEQY

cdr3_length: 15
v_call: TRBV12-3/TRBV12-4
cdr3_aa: ASSLLYSGTGGQPQH

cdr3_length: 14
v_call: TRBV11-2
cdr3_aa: ASSLVRSIPRNEQF

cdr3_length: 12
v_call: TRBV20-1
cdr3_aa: SAAPTSRRGEQY

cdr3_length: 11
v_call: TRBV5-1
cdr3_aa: ASSYFGTGNYT